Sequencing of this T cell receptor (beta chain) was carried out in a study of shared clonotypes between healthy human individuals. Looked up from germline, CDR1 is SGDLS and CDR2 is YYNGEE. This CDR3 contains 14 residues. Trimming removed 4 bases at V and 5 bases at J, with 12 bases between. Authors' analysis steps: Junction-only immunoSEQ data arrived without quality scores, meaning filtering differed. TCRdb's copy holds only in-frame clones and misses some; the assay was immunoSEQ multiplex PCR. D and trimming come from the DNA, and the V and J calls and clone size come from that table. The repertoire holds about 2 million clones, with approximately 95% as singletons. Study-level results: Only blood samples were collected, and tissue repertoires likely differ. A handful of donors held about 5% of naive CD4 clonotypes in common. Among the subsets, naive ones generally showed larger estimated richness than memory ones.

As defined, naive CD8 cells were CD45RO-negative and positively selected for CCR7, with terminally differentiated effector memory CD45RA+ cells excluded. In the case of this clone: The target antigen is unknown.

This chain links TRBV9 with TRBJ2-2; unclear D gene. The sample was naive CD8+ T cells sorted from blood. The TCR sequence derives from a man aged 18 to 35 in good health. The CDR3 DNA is TGTGCCAGCAGCATGACAACGTCGACCGGGGAGCTGTTTTTT. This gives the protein CASSMTTSTGELFF.